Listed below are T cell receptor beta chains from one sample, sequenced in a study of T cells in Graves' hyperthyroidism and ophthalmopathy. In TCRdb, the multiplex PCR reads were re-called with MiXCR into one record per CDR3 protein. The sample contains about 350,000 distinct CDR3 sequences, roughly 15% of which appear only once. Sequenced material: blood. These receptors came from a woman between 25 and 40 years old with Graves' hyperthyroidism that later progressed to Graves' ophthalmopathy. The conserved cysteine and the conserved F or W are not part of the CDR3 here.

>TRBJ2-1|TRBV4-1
ASSQEQGAKRGGYNEQF
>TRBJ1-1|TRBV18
ASSPRGINTEAF
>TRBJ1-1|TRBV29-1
SVVTADRRTEAF
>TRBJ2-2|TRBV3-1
ASSQDSGSLSGELF
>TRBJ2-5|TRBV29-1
SGQRDTQETQY
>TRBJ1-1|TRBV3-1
ASSPDDFLTEAF
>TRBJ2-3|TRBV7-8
ASSIPPEGEAGGTDTQY
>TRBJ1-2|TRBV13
ASSFRDRGEESYT
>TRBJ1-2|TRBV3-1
ASSQEAAGWGYT
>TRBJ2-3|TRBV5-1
ASSFDRTDTQY
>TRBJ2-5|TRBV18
ASSLQSGTGRTQY
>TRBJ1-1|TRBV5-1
ASSEGLAGGNTEAF
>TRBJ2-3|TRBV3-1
ASSQVARRPDTQY
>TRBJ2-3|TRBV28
ASSWGTSTDTQY
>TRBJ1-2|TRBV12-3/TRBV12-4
ASSLDSRYGYT
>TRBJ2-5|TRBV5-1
ASSLYRNQETQY
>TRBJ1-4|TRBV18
ASSPGRINEKLF
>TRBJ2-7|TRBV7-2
ASRHLSNHEQY
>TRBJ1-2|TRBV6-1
ASVGFETGGADYGYT
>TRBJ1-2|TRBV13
ASSPTGFGYGYT